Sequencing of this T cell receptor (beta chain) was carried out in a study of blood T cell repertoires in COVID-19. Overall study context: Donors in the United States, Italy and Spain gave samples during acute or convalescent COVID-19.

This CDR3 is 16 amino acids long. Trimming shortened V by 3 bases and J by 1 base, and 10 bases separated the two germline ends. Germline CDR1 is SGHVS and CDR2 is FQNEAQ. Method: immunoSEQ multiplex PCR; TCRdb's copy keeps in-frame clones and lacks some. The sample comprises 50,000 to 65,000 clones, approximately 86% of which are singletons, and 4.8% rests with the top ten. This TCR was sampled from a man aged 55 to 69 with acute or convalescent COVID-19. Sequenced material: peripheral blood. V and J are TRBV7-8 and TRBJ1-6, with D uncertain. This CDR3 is CASSFRRDSYNSPLHF. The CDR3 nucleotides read TGTGCCAGCAGCTTTCGGAGGGATTCCTATAATTCACCCCTCCACTTT.